A selection of T cell receptor beta chains follows, all from one sample in a study of cytomegalovirus exposure and HLA in healthy donors. The repertoire was sequenced with immunoSEQ multiplex PCR; TCRdb's copy has only in-frame clones and lacks some. The sample lists some 140,000 clones, around 77% occurring once. Material: PBMCs. The receptors come from a man in his forties or fifties in good health and CMV-seronegative. Both conserved end residues are part of each CDR3. Each record gives: clone size, J gene, D gene, V gene, CDR3 DNA, CDR3 protein. A D gene is named only where the DNA matches it firmly. Clone size is shown for a subset of rows, as once, few, many or a class of expanded clone.

abundance: NA; j_gene: TRBJ1-4; d_gene: TRBD1; v_gene: TRBV9; CDR3nt: TGTGCCAGCAGCGATAAAGGGGGCGCGGATGAAAAACTGTTTTTT; CDR3aa: CASSDKGGADEKLFF
abundance: NA; j_gene: TRBJ2-3; d_gene: TRBD1; v_gene: TRBV10-3; CDR3nt: TGTGCCATCAGTGAGTACCGGGACAGGGGGACAGATCCGCAGTATTTT; CDR3aa: CAISEYRDRGTDPQYF
abundance: once; j_gene: TRBJ1-3; d_gene: NA; v_gene: TRBV27; CDR3nt: TGTGCCAGCAGTTTATCGGGGGCCTCTGGAAACACCATATATTTT; CDR3aa: CASSLSGASGNTIYF
abundance: once; j_gene: TRBJ2-1; d_gene: TRBD1; v_gene: TRBV6-5; CDR3nt: TGTGCCAGCAGACGAACGGGACAGATCAATGAGCAGTTCTTC; CDR3aa: CASRRTGQINEQFF
abundance: NA; j_gene: TRBJ2-3; d_gene: TRBD1; v_gene: TRBV28; CDR3nt: TGTGCCAGCACTTCATCGGGACAGGGTTCGGATACGCAGTATTTT; CDR3aa: CASTSSGQGSDTQYF
abundance: NA; j_gene: TRBJ2-2; d_gene: TRBD2; v_gene: TRBV9; CDR3nt: TGTGCCAGCAGCGTAGAGACTAGCGGGTCCGGGGAGCTGTTTTTT; CDR3aa: CASSVETSGSGELFF
abundance: few; j_gene: TRBJ2-1; d_gene: NA; v_gene: TRBV5-1; CDR3nt: TGCGCCAGCAGCTTAGGTAGCGTAGGGAACAATGAGCAGTTCTTC; CDR3aa: CASSLGSVGNNEQFF
abundance: NA; j_gene: TRBJ1-5; d_gene: TRBD1; v_gene: TRBV2; CDR3nt: TGTGCCAGCGTGGAGACAGGGGGCTTGGATCAGCCCCAGCATTTT; CDR3aa: CASVETGGLDQPQHF
abundance: once; j_gene: TRBJ2-4; d_gene: NA; v_gene: TRBV6-1; CDR3nt: TGTGCCAGCAGTAAAGACAGGAAATGGATCCAAAACATTCAGTACTTC; CDR3aa: CASSKDRKWIQNIQYF
abundance: NA; j_gene: TRBJ2-5; d_gene: TRBD2; v_gene: TRBV7-7; CDR3nt: TGTGCTAGCAGCCAAAACCCACGGACTAGCGGGAGAATAGAGACCCAGTACTTC; CDR3aa: CASSQNPRTSGRIETQYF
abundance: once; j_gene: TRBJ2-1; d_gene: TRBD1; v_gene: TRBV18; CDR3nt: TGTGCCAGCTCACTAACCCGCGACAGGGGTGATGAGCAGTTCTTC; CDR3aa: CASSLTRDRGDEQFF
abundance: medium-sized; j_gene: TRBJ2-1; d_gene: NA; v_gene: TRBV2; CDR3nt: TGTGCCAGCAGTGGGCCAGTCCAGGGGAACTCCTACAATGAGCAGTTCTTC; CDR3aa: CASSGPVQGNSYNEQFF
abundance: NA; j_gene: TRBJ2-7; d_gene: TRBD2; v_gene: TRBV6-5; CDR3nt: TGTGCCAGCAGGGTGGAGGGCGGGAGTTACGAGCAGTACTTC; CDR3aa: CASRVEGGSYEQYF
abundance: few; j_gene: TRBJ2-5; d_gene: TRBD2; v_gene: TRBV28; CDR3nt: TGTGCCAGCAGCACACGATCCGGACTAGGTCAAGAGACCCAGTACTTC; CDR3aa: CASSTRSGLGQETQYF
abundance: NA; j_gene: TRBJ2-2; d_gene: NA; v_gene: TRBV18; CDR3nt: TGTGCCAGCTCACCCCCTAGCATGGGCAGCACCGGGGAGCTGTTTTTT; CDR3aa: CASSPPSMGSTGELFF
abundance: NA; j_gene: TRBJ2-1; d_gene: TRBD2; v_gene: TRBV4-3; CDR3nt: TGCGCCAGCAGCCAAGATGTCGGGGGAGGGCTGGGAGATGAGCAGTTCTTC; CDR3aa: CASSQDVGGGLGDEQFF
abundance: NA; j_gene: TRBJ2-7; d_gene: TRBD2; v_gene: TRBV6-1; CDR3nt: TGTGCCAGCAGTGACTTATCAGGGACTAGCGGAACCTACGAGCAGTACTTC; CDR3aa: CASSDLSGTSGTYEQYF
abundance: few; j_gene: TRBJ2-3; d_gene: TRBD2; v_gene: TRBV28; CDR3nt: TGTGCCAGCAGTGATAGCGGGACCCGCGGAGATACGCAGTATTTT; CDR3aa: CASSDSGTRGDTQYF
abundance: NA; j_gene: TRBJ2-5; d_gene: TRBD2; v_gene: TRBV11-2; CDR3nt: TGTGCCAGCAGCTCTGCGGCTAGCGGGAGCCGAGGGGAGACCCAGTACTTC; CDR3aa: CASSSAASGSRGETQYF
abundance: NA; j_gene: TRBJ2-3; d_gene: NA; v_gene: TRBV9; CDR3nt: TGTGCCAGCAGCTCCGACTCGGATACGCAGTATTTT; CDR3aa: CASSSDSDTQYF
abundance: NA; j_gene: TRBJ2-3; d_gene: NA; v_gene: TRBV6-4; CDR3nt: TGTGCCAGCAGGGGGACACCCGGGAATACGCAGTATTTT; CDR3aa: CASRGTPGNTQYF
abundance: NA; j_gene: TRBJ1-4; d_gene: TRBD1; v_gene: TRBV4-2; CDR3nt: TGTGCCAGCAGCCAGGACCGGACAGGGGGTCGAGAAAAACTGTTTTTT; CDR3aa: CASSQDRTGGREKLFF
abundance: NA; j_gene: TRBJ2-2; d_gene: NA; v_gene: TRBV7-6; CDR3nt: TGTGCCAGCAGCTTAGCAGGGGATAACGGGGAGCTGTTTTTT; CDR3aa: CASSLAGDNGELFF
abundance: NA; j_gene: TRBJ2-5; d_gene: TRBD1; v_gene: TRBV19; CDR3nt: TGTGCCAGTAGTATAGGAGGACAGGGGCGAGGAGAGACCCAGTACTTC; CDR3aa: CASSIGGQGRGETQYF
abundance: NA; j_gene: TRBJ2-1; d_gene: TRBD2; v_gene: TRBV6-5; CDR3nt: TGTGCCAGCAGTCGGTTCGGGACTAGTAGCAATGAGCAGTTCTTC; CDR3aa: CASSRFGTSSNEQFF
abundance: NA; j_gene: TRBJ2-2; d_gene: NA; v_gene: TRBV6-6; CDR3nt: TGTGCCAGCGATAAAGCGCCCTACACCGGGGAGCTGTTTTTT; CDR3aa: CASDKAPYTGELFF
abundance: NA; j_gene: TRBJ2-6; d_gene: NA; v_gene: TRBV28; CDR3nt: TGTGCCAGCAGGACAGGATCTGGGGCCAACGTCCTGACTTTC; CDR3aa: CASRTGSGANVLTF
abundance: NA; j_gene: TRBJ1-1; d_gene: NA; v_gene: TRBV7-6; CDR3nt: TGTGCCAGCAGCGGTTACCGGAGAGGCACTGAGGCTTTCTTT; CDR3aa: CASSGYRRGTEAFF
abundance: NA; j_gene: TRBJ1-4; d_gene: NA; v_gene: TRBV10-1; CDR3nt: TGCGCCAGCCTTACCAGAGACAAATTAAGCGGGGGTCTTACTAATGAAAAACTGTTTTTT; CDR3aa: CASLTRDKLSGGLTNEKLFF
abundance: NA; j_gene: TRBJ1-2; d_gene: TRBD1; v_gene: TRBV19; CDR3nt: TGTGCCAGTGGACAGGGTGGTAGTTTTGGCTACACCTTC; CDR3aa: CASGQGGSFGYTF
abundance: NA; j_gene: TRBJ1-1; d_gene: TRBD1; v_gene: TRBV27; CDR3nt: TGTGCCAGCAGCAGGGACAGGGGGCGCACTGAAGCTTTCTTT; CDR3aa: CASSRDRGRTEAFF
abundance: few; j_gene: TRBJ1-1; d_gene: TRBD1; v_gene: TRBV6-1; CDR3nt: TGTGCCAGCACCTGGGGGACAGGGGGAGCTGAAGCTTTCTTT; CDR3aa: CASTWGTGGAEAFF
abundance: NA; j_gene: TRBJ1-1; d_gene: TRBD1; v_gene: TRBV6-5; CDR3nt: TGTGCCAGCAGTTTCCGGGACAGGAACACTGAAGCTTTCTTT; CDR3aa: CASSFRDRNTEAFF
abundance: NA; j_gene: TRBJ2-4; d_gene: TRBD1; v_gene: TRBV29-1; CDR3nt: TGCAGCGTTGAAGAACCCCTCCGACAGGGGTTAAAAAACATTCAGTACTTC; CDR3aa: CSVEEPLRQGLKNIQYF
abundance: NA; j_gene: TRBJ2-5; d_gene: NA; v_gene: TRBV28; CDR3nt: TGTGCCAGCAGTTCTCTCACTAGGGGGAGATGGAGGCAAGAGACCCAGTACTTC; CDR3aa: CASSSLTRGRWRQETQYF
abundance: NA; j_gene: TRBJ1-5; d_gene: NA; v_gene: TRBV28; CDR3nt: TGTGCCAGCGGCACCAACGGGGGCAATCAGCCCCAGCATTTT; CDR3aa: CASGTNGGNQPQHF
abundance: NA; j_gene: TRBJ2-7; d_gene: TRBD2; v_gene: TRBV6-5; CDR3nt: TGTGCCAGCAGTCCCAGGGGGACTAGCCGTTACGAGCAGTACTTC; CDR3aa: CASSPRGTSRYEQYF
abundance: once; j_gene: TRBJ2-2; d_gene: NA; v_gene: TRBV6-1; CDR3nt: TGTGCCAGCAGTGCGCTAGACTTCAGCACCGGGGAGCTGTTTTTT; CDR3aa: CASSALDFSTGELFF
abundance: NA; j_gene: TRBJ2-2; d_gene: NA; v_gene: TRBV4-2; CDR3nt: TGTGCCAGCAGCCTTGTACACGGGGAGCTGTTTTTT; CDR3aa: CASSLVHGELFF
abundance: once; j_gene: TRBJ1-1; d_gene: NA; v_gene: TRBV19; CDR3nt: TGTGCCAGTAGAGGACGGGAGATCACTGAAGCTTTCTTT; CDR3aa: CASRGREITEAFF
abundance: once; j_gene: TRBJ1-4; d_gene: TRBD1; v_gene: TRBV7-9; CDR3nt: TGTGCCAGCAGCTTCGGACAGGGCCGGGAAAAACTGTTTTTT; CDR3aa: CASSFGQGREKLFF
abundance: NA; j_gene: TRBJ2-6; d_gene: NA; v_gene: TRBV2; CDR3nt: TGTGCCAGCAGGGGTCGGGGTAGCCTCTTCTCTGGGGCCAACGTCCTGACTTTC; CDR3aa: CASRGRGSLFSGANVLTF
abundance: NA; j_gene: TRBJ2-5; d_gene: TRBD1; v_gene: TRBV19; CDR3nt: TGTGCCAGTAGCCTTACTGGGACAGGGGATCAAGAGACCCAGTACTTC; CDR3aa: CASSLTGTGDQETQYF
abundance: NA; j_gene: TRBJ1-6; d_gene: NA; v_gene: TRBV7-3; CDR3nt: TGTGCCAGCAGCTTATCCAGCTCCTATAATTCACCCCTCCACTTT; CDR3aa: CASSLSSSYNSPLHF
abundance: once; j_gene: TRBJ1-1; d_gene: NA; v_gene: TRBV11-2; CDR3nt: TGTGCCAGCAGCTCAGGACCGGGGGGGGGCACTGAAGCTTTCTTT; CDR3aa: CASSSGPGGGTEAFF
abundance: NA; j_gene: TRBJ2-7; d_gene: TRBD2; v_gene: TRBV4-1; CDR3nt: TGCGCCAGCAGCCAAGGACTAGCGGGAGGGCCCAGGTTCTACGAGCAGTACTTC; CDR3aa: CASSQGLAGGPRFYEQYF
abundance: NA; j_gene: TRBJ2-2; d_gene: TRBD2; v_gene: TRBV28; CDR3nt: TGTGCCAGCAGTCTAAGACCCGGGACTAGCGGACGGAACACCGGGGAGCTGTTTTTT; CDR3aa: CASSLRPGTSGRNTGELFF
abundance: NA; j_gene: TRBJ1-3; d_gene: TRBD1; v_gene: TRBV30; CDR3nt: TGTGCCTGGAGTTGGACAGGGACTGGAAACACCATATATTTT; CDR3aa: CAWSWTGTGNTIYF
abundance: NA; j_gene: TRBJ1-1; d_gene: TRBD1; v_gene: TRBV19; CDR3nt: TGTGCCAGTAGATTACAGGGGGAGGACACTGAAGCTTTCTTT; CDR3aa: CASRLQGEDTEAFF
abundance: NA; j_gene: TRBJ2-7; d_gene: NA; v_gene: TRBV5-1; CDR3nt: TGCGCCAGCAGGCCGGGACTTCCTACCGCCGAGCAGTACTTC; CDR3aa: CASRPGLPTAEQYF